This T cell receptor beta chain was captured by sequencing in a study of blood T cell repertoires in COVID-19. This CDR3 spans 16 amino acids. Trimming took 5 bases from V and 5 from J, leaving 19 bases between them. Germline assignment: CDR1 PRHDT and CDR2 FYEKMQ (reference sequence). The method was immunoSEQ multiplex PCR; TCRdb's version includes in-frame clones alone and lacks a portion of them. The sample comprises 160,000 or so clones, under 90% of which are singletons, and 15% to 20% rests with the top ten. The chain has TRBV13 and TRBJ1-5; the D gene is possibly TRBD1 (6 bases). What was sequenced was PBMCs or T cells enriched from blood (not recorded which). The TCR sequence derives from a man in his 60s who had recovered from COVID-19. The CDR3, as DNA: TGTGCCAGCAGCCATGGGGGGGGCTTGGCGTATCAGCCCCAGCATTTT. It codes for CASSHGGGLAYQPQHF.